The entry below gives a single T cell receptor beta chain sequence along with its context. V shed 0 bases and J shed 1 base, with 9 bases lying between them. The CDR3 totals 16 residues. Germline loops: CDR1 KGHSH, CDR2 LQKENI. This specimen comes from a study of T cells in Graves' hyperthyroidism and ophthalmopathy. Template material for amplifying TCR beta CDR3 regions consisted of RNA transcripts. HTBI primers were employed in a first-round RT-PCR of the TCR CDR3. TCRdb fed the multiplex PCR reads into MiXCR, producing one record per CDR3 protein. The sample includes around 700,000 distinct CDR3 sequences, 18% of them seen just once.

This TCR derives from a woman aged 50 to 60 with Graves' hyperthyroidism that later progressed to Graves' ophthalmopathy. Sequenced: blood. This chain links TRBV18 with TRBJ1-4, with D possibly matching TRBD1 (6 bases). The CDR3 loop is CASSPPGALTNEKLFF. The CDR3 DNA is TGTGCCAGCTCACCACCGGGGGCCCTAACTAATGAAAAACTGTTTTTT.